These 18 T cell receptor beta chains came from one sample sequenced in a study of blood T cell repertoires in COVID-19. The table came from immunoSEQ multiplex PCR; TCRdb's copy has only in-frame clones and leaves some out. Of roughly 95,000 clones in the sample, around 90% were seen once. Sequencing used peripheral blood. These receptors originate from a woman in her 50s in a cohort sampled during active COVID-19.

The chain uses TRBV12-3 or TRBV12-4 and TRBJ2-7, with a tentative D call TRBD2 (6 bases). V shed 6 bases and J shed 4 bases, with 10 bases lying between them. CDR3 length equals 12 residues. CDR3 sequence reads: CASSPAGYEQYF. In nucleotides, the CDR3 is TGTGCCAGCAGCCCGGCGGGGTACGAGCAGTACTTC.

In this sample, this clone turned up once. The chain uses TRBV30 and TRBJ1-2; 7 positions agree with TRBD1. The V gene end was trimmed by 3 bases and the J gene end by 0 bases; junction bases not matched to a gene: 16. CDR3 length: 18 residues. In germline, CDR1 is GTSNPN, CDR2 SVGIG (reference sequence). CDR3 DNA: TGTGCCTGGAGGGAAACACCGGGACAGCCGCCTTCTAACTATGGCTACACCTTC. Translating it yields CAWRETPGQPPSNYGYTF.

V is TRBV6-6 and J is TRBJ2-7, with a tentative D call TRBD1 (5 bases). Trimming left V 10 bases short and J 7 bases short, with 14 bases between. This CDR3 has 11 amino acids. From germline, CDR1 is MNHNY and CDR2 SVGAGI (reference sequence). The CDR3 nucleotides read TGTGCCACAGCAGGGTCTTGGGAGCAGTACTTC. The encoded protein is CATAGSWEQYF.

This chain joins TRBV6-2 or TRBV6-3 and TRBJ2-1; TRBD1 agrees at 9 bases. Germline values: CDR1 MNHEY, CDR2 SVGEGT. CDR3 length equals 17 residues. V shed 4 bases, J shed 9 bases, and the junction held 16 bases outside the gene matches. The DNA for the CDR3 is TGTGCCAGCAGTTCCACCGAAGGACAGGGGTGGACGGGTGAGCAGTTCTTC. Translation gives CASSSTEGQGWTGEQFF.

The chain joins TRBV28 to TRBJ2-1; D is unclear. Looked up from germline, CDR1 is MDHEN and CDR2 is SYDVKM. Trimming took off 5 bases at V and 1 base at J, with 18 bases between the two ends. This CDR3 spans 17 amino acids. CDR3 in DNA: TGTGCCAGCAGTCCCTCACTCAGGCGAAGTTCCTACAATGAGCAGTTCTTC. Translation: CASSPSLRRSSYNEQFF.

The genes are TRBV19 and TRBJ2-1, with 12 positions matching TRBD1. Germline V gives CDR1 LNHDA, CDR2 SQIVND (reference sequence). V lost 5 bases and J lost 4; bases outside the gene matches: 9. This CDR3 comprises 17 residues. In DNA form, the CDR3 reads TGTGCCAGTAGTTCCACCGGGACAGGGGGCGCGTACAATGAGCAGTTCTTC. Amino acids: CASSSTGTGGAYNEQFF.

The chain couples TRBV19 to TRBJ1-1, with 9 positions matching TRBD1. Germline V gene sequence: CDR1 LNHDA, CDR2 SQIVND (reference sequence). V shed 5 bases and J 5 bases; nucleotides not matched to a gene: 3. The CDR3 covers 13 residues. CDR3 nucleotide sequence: TGTGCCAGTAGTGGGACAGGGTGGACTGAAGCTTTCTTT. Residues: CASSGTGWTEAFF. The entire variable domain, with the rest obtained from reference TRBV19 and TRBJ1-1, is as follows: DGGITQSPKYLFRKEGQNVTLSCEQNLNHDAMYWYRQDPGQGLRLIYYSQIVNDFQKGDIAEGYSVSREKKESFPLTVTSAQKNPTAFYLCASSGTGWTEAFFGQGTRLTVV.

CDR3 region: CASSPGLDRYNEQFF. CDR3 nucleotides: TGTGCCAGCAGCCCCGGCTTGGACAGGTACAATGAGCAGTTCTTC. The chain couples TRBV7-8 to TRBJ2-1; 7 nucleotides match TRBD1. The CDR3 has 15 residues. CDR1 SGHVS and CDR2 FQNEAQ come from the germline V gene. The V and J ends lost 5 bases and 4 bases, in that order; junction bases with no gene match: 8. Combining the CDR3 with reference TRBV7-8 and TRBJ2-1 gives the whole variable domain GAGVSQSPRYKVAKRGQDVALRCDPISGHVSLFWYQQALGQGPEFLTYFQNEAQLDKSGLPSDRFFAERPEGSVSTLKIQRTQQEDSAVYLCASSPGLDRYNEQFFGPGTRLTVL.

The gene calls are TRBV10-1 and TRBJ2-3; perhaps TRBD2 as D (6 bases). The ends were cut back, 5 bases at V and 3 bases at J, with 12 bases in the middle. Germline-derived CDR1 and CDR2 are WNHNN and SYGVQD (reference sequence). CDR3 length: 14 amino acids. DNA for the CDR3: TGCGCCAGCAGTCCGCGGGGTAGGACAGATACGCAGTATTTT. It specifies CASSPRGRTDTQYF.

CDR3: CASSSHTGVPYNEQFF. As DNA, the CDR3 is TGTGCCAGCAGCTCACACACAGGGGTCCCCTACAATGAGCAGTTCTTC. The rearrangement joins TRBV11-3 to TRBJ2-1; TRBD1 matches 7 bases. This CDR3 has 16 residues. Per the germline V gene, CDR1 is SGHNT and CDR2 is YENEEA. J gave up 2 bases and V 4 bases, and 8 bases lay outside the gene matches.

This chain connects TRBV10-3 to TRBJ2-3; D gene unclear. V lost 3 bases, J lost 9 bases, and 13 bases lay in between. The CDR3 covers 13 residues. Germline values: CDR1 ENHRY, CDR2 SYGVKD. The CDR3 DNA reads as TGTGCCATCAGTGACGGCCTCGGGTTCACGCAGTATTTT. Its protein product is CAISDGLGFTQYF.

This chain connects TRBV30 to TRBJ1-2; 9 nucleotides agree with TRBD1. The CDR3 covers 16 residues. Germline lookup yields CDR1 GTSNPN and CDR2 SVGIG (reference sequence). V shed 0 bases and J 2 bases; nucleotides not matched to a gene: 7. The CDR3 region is CAWSVGTGIPNYGYTF. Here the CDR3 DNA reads TGTGCCTGGAGTGTGGGGACAGGGATCCCCAACTATGGCTACACCTTC.

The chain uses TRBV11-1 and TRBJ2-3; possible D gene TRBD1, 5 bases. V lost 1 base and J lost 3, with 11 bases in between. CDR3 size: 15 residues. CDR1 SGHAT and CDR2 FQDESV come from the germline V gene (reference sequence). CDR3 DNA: TGTGCCAGCAGCTTAGGGGGTGACAGAACAGATACGCAGTATTTT. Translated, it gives CASSLGGDRTDTQYF. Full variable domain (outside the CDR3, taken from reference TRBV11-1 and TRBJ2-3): EAEVAQSPRYKITEKSQAVAFWCDPISGHATLYWYRQILGQGPELLVQFQDESVVDDSQLPKDRFSAERLKGVDSTLKIQPAELGDSAMYLCASSLGGDRTDTQYFGPGTRLTVL.

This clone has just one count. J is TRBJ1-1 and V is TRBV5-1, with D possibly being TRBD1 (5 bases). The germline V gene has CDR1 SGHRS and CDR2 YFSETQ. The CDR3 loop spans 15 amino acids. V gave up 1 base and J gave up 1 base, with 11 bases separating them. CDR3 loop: CASSLREGENTEAFF. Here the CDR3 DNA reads TGCGCCAGCAGCTTGAGAGAAGGGGAGAACACTGAAGCTTTCTTT.

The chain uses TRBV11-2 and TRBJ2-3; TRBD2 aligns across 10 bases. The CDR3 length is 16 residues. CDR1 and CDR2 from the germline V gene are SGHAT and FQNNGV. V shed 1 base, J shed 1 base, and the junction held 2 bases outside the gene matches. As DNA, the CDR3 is TGTGCCAGCAGCTTAGCCCTAGCGGGGGGCACAGATACGCAGTATTTT. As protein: CASSLALAGGTDTQYF.

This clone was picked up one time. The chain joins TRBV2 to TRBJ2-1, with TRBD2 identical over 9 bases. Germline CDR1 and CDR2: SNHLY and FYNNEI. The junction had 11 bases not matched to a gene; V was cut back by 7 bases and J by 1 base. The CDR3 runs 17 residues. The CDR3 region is CASTGTSRGGSYNEQFF. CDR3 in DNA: TGTGCCAGCACTGGGACTAGCCGGGGCGGGTCCTACAATGAGCAGTTCTTC. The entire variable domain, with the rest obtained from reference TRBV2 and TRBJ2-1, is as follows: EPEVTQTPSHQVTQMGQEVILRCVPISNHLYFYWYRQILGQKVEFLVSFYNNEISEKSEIFDDQFSVERPDGSNFTLKIRSTKLEDSAMYFCASTGTSRGGSYNEQFFGPGTRLTVL.

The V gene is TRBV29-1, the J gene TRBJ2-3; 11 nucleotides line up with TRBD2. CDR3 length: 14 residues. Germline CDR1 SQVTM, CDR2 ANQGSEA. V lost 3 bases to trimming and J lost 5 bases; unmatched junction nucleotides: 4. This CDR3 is CSVERLAGQDTQYF. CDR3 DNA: TGCAGCGTTGAGAGACTAGCGGGACAAGATACGCAGTATTTT.

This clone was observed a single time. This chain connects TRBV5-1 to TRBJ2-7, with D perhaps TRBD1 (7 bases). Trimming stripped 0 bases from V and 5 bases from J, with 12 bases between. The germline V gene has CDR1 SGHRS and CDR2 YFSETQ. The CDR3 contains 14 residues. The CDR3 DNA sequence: TGCGCCAGCAGCTTGGACAGGGGAGGTCACGAGCAGTACTTC. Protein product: CASSLDRGGHEQYF.